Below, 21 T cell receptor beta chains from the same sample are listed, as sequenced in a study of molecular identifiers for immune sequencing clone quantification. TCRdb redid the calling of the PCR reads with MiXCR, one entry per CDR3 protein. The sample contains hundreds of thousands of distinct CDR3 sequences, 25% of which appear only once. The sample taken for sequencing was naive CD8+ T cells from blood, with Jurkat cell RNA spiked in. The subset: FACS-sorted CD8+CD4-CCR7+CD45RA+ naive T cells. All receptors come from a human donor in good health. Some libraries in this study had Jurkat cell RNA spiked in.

CDR3 sequence reads: CASTEFSGSNHEQYF. As DNA, the CDR3 is TGTGCCAGCACAGAATTTAGCGGGAGCAACCACGAGCAGTACTTC. The chain is built from TRBV6-5 and TRBJ2-7; TRBD2 agrees at 9 bases. V dropped 7 bases and J dropped 5; count of bases not matched to a gene: 12. CDR3 length: 15 residues. Germline V lookup: CDR1 MNHEY, CDR2 SVGAGI.

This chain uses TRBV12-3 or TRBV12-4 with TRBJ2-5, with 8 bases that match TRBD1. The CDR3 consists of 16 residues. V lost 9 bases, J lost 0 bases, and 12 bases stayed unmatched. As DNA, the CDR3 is TGTGCCAGAACCCCAAGCCCGACAGGGGACCAAGAGACCCAGTACTTC. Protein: CARTPSPTGDQETQYF.

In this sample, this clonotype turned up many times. The CDR3 DNA reads TGTGCCAGCAGTTTATGGGGCAGCGGGGTCGATACGCAGTATTTT. Translated, it gives CASSLWGSGVDTQYF. The chain has TRBV12-3 or TRBV12-4 and TRBJ2-3; 7 bases line up with TRBD2. V gave up 2 bases and J gave up 6 bases; unmatched junction bases: 8. This CDR3 spans 15 amino acids.

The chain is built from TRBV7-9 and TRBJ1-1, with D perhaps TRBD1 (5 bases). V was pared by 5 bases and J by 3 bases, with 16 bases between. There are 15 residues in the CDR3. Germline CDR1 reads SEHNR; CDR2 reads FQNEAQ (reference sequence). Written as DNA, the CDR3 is TGTGCCAGCAGCCCACTTGGGGGAATGGACACTGAAGCTTTCTTT. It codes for CASSPLGGMDTEAFF.

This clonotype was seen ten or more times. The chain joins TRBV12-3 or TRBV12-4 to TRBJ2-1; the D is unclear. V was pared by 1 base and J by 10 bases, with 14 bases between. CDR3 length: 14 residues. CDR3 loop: CASSLGPEQPEQFF. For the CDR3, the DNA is TGTGCCAGCAGTTTAGGCCCGGAGCAGCCAGAGCAGTTCTTC.

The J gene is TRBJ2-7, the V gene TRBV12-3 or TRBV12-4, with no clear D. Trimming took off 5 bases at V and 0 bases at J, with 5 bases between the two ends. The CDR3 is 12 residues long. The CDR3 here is CASSGPSYEQYF. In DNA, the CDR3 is TGTGCCAGCAGTGGTCCCTCCTACGAGCAGTACTTC.

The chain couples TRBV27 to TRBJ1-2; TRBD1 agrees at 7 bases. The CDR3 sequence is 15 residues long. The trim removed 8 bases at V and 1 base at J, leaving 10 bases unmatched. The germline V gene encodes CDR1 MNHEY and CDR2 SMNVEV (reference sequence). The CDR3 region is CASAPWDRNNYGYTF. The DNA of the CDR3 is TGTGCCAGCGCGCCCTGGGACAGAAATAACTATGGCTACACCTTC.

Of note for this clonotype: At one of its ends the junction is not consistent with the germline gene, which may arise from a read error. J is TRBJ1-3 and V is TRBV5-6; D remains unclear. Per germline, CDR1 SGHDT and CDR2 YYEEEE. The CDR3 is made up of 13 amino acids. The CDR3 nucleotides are TGTGCCAGCGGAGGTGTCTCTGGAAACACCATATGTTTT. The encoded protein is CASGGVSGNTICF. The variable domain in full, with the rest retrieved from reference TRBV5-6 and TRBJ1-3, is DAGVTQSPTHLIKTRGQQVTLRCSPKSGHDTVSWYQQALGQGPQFIFQYYEEEERQRGNFPDRFSGHQFPNYSSELNVNALLLGDSALYLCASGGVSGNTICFGEGSWLTVV.

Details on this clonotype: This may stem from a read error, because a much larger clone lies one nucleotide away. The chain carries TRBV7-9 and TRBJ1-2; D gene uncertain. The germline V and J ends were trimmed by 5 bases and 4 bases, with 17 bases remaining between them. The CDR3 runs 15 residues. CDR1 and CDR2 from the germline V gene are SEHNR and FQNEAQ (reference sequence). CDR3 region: CASSNAPNGSYGYTF. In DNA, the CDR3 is TGTGCCAGCAGCAACGCCCCGAACGGTAGCTATGGCTACACCTTC.

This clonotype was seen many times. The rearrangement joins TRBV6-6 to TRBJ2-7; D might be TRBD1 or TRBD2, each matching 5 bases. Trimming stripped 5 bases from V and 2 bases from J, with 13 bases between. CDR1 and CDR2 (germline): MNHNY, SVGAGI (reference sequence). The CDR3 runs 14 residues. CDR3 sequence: CASSDRDRPYEQYF. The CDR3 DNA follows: TGTGCCAGCAGTGACCGGGACCGACCCTACGAGCAGTACTTC.

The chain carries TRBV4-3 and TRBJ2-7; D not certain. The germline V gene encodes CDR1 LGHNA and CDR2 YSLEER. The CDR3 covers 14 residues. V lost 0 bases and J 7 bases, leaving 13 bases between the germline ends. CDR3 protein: CASSQEFGTGEQYF. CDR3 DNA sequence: TGCGCCAGCAGCCAAGAATTTGGCACCGGGGAGCAGTACTTC.

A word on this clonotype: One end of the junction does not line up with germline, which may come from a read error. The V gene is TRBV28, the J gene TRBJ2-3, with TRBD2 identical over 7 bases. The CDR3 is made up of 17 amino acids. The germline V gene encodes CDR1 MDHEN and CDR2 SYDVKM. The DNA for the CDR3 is TGTGCCAGCAGTTCTTACTCTAGCGGAAGTCTCACAGATACGCTGTATTTT. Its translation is CASSSYSSGSLTDTLYF. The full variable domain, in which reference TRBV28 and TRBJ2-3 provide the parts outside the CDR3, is DVKVTQSSRYLVKRTGEKVFLECVQDMDHENMFWYRQDPGLGLRLIYFSYDVKMKEKGDIPEGYSVSREKKERFSLILESASTNQTSMYLCASSSYSSGSLTDTLYFGPGTRLTVL.

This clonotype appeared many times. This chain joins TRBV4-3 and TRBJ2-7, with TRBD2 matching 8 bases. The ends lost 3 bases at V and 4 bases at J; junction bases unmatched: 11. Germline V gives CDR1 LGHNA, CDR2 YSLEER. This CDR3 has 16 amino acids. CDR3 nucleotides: TGCGCCAGCAGCCAGGAGCCAGCGGGGGCCCCGTACGAGCAGTACTTC. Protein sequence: CASSQEPAGAPYEQYF.

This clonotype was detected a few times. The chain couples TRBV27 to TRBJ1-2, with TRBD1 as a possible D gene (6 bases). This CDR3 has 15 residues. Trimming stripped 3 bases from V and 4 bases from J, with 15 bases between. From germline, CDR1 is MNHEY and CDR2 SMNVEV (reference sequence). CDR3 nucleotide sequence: TGTGCCAGCAGTTTTTTATCGGACAGCTCCTATGGCTACACCTTC. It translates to CASSFLSDSSYGYTF.

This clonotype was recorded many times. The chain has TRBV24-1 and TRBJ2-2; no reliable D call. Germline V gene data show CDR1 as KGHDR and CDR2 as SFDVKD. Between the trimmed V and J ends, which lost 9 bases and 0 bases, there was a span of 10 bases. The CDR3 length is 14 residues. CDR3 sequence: CATGHRSNTGELFF. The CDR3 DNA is TGTGCCACCGGGCACAGATCGAACACCGGGGAGCTGTTTTTT.

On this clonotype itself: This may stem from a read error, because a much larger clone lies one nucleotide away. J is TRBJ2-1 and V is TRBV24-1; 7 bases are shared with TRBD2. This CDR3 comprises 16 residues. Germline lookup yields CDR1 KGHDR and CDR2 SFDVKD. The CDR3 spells CATSDITSDTYDEQFF. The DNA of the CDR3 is TGTGCCACCAGTGATATAACTAGCGACACCTACGATGAGCAGTTCTTC.

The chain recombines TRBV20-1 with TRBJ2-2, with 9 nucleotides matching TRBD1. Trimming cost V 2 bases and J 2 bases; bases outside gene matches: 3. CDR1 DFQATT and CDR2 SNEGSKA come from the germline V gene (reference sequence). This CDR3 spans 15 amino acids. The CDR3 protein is CSARLTGGNTGELFF. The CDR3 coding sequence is TGCAGTGCTAGATTAACAGGGGGCAACACCGGGGAGCTGTTTTTT.

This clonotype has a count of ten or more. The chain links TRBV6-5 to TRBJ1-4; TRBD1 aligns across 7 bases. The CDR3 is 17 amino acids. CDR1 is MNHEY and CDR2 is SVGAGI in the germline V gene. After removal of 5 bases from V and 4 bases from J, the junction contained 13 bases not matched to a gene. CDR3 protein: CASSTLEGTAFNEKLFF. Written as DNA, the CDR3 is TGTGCCAGCAGTACGTTAGAGGGGACAGCGTTTAATGAAAAACTGTTTTTT.

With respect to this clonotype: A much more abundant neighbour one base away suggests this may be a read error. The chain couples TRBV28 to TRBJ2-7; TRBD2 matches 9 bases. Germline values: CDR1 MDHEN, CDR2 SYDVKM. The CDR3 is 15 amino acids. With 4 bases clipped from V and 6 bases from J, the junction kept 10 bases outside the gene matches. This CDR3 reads CASSSPIAGAIEQYF. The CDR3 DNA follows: TGTGCCAGCAGTTCCCCTATAGCGGGAGCGATCGAGCAGTACTTC.

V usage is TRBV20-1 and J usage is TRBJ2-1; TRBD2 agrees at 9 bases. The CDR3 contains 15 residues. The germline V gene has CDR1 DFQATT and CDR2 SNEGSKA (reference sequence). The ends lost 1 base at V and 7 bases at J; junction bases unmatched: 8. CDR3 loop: CSARVGGRAGNEQFF. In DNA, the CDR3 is TGCAGTGCTAGAGTAGGCGGGAGGGCCGGAAATGAGCAGTTCTTC.

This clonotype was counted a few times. In nucleotides, the CDR3 is TGTGCCAGCACCGTGGATTTCACAGATACGCAGTATTTT. Translated, it gives CASTVDFTDTQYF. The V and J genes are TRBV7-9 and TRBJ2-3; D is undetermined. V was clipped by 7 bases and J by 2 bases, with 10 bases between them. The CDR3 totals 13 residues. The germline V gene encodes CDR1 SEHNR and CDR2 FQNEAQ (reference sequence).